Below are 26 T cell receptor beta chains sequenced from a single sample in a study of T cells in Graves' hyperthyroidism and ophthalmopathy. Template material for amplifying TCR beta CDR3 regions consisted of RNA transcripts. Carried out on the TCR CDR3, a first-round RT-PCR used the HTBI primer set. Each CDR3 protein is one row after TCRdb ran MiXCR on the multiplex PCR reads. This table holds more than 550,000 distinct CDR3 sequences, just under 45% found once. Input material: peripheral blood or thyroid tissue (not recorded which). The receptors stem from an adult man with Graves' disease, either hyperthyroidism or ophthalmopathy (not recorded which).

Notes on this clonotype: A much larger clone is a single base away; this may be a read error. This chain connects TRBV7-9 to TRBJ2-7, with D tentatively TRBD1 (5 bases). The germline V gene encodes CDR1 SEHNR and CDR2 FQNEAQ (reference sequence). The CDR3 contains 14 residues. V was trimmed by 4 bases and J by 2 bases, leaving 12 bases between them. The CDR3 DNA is TGTGCCAGCAGCTCCAGCCTGACAGCCTACGAGCAGTACTTC. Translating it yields CASSSSLTAYEQYF.

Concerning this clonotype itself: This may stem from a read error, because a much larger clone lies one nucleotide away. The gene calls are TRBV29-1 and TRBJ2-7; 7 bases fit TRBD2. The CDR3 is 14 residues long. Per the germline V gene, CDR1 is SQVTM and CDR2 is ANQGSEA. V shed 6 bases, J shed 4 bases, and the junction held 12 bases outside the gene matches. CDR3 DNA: TGCAGCGTACGGCCGGCGGGAGCAAAGTACGAGCAGTACTTC. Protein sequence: CSVRPAGAKYEQYF.

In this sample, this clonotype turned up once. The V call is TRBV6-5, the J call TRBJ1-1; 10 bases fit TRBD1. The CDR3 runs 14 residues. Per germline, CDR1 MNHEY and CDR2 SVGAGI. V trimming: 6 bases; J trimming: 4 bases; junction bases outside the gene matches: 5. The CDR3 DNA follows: TGTGCCAGCAGCTACCGGGACAGGGGCACTGAAGCTTTCTTT. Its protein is CASSYRDRGTEAFF.

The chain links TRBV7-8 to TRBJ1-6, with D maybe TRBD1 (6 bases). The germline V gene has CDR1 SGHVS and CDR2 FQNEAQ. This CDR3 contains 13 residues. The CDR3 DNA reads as TGTGCAACCACAGGGTCCTATAATTCACCCCTCCACTTT. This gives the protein CATTGSYNSPLHF.

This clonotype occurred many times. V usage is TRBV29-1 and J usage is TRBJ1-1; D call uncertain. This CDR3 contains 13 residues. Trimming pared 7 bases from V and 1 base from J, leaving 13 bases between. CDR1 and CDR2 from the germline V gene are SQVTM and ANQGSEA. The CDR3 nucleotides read TGCAGCGGGACCCGGGAGTGGAACACTGAAGCTTTCTTT. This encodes CSGTREWNTEAFF. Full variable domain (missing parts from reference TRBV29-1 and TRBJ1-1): SAVISQKPSRDICQRGTSLTIQCQVDSQVTMMFWYRQQPGQSLTLIATANQGSEATYESGFVIDKFPISRPNLTFSTLTVSNMSPEDSSIYLCSGTREWNTEAFFGQGTRLTVV.

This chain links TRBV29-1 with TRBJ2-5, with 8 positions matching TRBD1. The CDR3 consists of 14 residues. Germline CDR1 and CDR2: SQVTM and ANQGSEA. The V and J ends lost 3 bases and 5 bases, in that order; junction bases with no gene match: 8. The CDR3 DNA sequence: TGCAGCGTTGACAGACAGGGGAGTAGGGAGACCCAGTACTTC. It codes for CSVDRQGSRETQYF.

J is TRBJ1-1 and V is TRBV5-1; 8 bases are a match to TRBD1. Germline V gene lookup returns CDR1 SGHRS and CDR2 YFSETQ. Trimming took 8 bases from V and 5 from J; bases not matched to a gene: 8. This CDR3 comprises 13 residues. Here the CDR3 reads CASFRGLGTEAFF. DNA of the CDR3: TGCGCCAGTTTCAGGGGGCTTGGGACTGAAGCTTTCTTT.

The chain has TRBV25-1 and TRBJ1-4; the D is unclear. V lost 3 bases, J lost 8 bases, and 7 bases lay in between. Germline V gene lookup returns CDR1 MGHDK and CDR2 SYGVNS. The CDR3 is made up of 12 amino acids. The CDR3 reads CASSEYSEKLFF. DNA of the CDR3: TGTGCCAGCAGTGAGTACAGCGAAAAACTGTTTTTT.

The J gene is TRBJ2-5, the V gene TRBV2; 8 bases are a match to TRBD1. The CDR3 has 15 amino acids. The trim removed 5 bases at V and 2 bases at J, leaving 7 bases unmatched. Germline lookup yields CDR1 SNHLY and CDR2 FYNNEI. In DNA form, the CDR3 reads TGTGCCAGCAGTAGAGACAGGGGTCCTCAAGAGACCCAGTACTTC. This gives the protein CASSRDRGPQETQYF.

The DNA of the CDR3 is TGTGCCAGCAATTCCGGGACACGCAATCAGCCCCAGCATTTT. Translation gives CASNSGTRNQPQHF. V is TRBV2 and J is TRBJ1-5, with a tentative D call TRBD1 (6 bases). Germline CDR1 is SNHLY and CDR2 is FYNNEI. The V end lost 7 bases, the J end lost 2 bases, and 12 bases lay between the germline ends. The CDR3 totals 14 residues.

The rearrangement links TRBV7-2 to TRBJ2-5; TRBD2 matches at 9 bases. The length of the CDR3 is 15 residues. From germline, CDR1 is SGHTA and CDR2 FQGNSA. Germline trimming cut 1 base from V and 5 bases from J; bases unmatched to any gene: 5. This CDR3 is CASSLVQGTSETQYF. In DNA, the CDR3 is TGTGCCAGCAGCTTAGTTCAGGGGACTAGCGAGACCCAGTACTTC.

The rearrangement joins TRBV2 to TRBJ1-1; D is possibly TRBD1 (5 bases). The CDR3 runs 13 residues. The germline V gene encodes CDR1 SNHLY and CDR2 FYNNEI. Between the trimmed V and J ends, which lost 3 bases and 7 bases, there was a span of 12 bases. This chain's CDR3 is CASSESLGGEAFF. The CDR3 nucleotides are TGTGCCAGCAGTGAGAGCCTCGGGGGTGAAGCTTTCTTT.

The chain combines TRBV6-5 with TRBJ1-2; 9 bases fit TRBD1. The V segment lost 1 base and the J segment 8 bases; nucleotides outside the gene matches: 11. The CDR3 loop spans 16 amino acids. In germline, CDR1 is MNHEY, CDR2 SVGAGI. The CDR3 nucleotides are TGTGCCAGCAGTTACTACTACCGGGACAGGGTGGGAGGCTACACCTTC. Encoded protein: CASSYYYRDRVGGYTF.

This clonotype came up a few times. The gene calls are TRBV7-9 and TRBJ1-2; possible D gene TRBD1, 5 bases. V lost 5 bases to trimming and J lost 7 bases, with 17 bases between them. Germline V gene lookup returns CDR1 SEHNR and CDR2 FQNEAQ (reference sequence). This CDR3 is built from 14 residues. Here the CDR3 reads CASSPGPPGGGYTF. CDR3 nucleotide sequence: TGTGCCAGCAGCCCGGGGCCTCCCGGCGGTGGCTACACCTTC.

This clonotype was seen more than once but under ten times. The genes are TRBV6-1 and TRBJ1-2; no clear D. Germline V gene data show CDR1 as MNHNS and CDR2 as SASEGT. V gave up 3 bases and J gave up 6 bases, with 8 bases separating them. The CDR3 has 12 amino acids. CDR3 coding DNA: TGTGCCAGCAGTGAGGTGGCTGATGGCTACACCTTC. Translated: CASSEVADGYTF.

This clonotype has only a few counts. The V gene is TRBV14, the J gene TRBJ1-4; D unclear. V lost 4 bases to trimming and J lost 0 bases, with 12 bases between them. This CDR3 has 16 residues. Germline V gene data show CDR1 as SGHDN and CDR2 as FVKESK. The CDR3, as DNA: TGTGCCAGCAGCCCCTGGACTCCTACAACTAATGAAAAACTGTTTTTT. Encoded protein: CASSPWTPTTNEKLFF. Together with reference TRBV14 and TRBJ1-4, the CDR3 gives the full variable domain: EAGVTQFPSHSVIEKGQTVTLRCDPISGHDNLYWYRRVMGKEIKFLLHFVKESKQDESGMPNNRFLAERTGGTYSTLKVQPAELEDSGVYFCASSPWTPTTNEKLFFGSGTQLSVL.

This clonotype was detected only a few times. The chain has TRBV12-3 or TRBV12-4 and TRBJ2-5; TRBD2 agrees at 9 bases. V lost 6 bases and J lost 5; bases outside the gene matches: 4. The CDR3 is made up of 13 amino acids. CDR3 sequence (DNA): TGTGCCAGCAGCCGACTAGCGGCCGAGACCCAGTACTTC. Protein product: CASSRLAAETQYF.

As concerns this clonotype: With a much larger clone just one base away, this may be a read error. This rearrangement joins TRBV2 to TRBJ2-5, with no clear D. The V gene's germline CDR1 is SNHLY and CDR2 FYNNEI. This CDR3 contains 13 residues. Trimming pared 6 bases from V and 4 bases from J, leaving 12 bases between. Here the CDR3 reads CASSPPLGETQYF. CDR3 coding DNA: TGTGCCAGCAGCCCCCCCCTTGGAGAGACCCAGTACTTC.

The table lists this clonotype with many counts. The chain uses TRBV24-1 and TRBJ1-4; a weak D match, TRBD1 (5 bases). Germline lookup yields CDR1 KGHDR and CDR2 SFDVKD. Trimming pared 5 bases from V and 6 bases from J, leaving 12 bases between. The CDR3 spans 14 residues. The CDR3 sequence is CATSAGTLDEKLFF. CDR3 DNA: TGTGCCACCAGTGCCGGGACCCTTGATGAAAAACTGTTTTTT.

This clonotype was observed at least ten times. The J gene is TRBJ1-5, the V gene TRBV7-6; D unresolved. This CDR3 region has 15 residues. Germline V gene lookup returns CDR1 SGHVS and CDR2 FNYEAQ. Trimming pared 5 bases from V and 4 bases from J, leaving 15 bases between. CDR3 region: CASSPGSLNNQPQHF. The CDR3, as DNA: TGTGCCAGCAGCCCCGGCAGCCTGAATAATCAGCCCCAGCATTTT.

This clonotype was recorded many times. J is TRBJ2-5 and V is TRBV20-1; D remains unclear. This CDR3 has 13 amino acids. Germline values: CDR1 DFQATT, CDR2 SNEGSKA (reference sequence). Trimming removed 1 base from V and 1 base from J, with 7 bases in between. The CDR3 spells CSARGQIQETQYF. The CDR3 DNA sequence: TGCAGTGCTAGAGGGCAGATCCAAGAGACCCAGTACTTC.

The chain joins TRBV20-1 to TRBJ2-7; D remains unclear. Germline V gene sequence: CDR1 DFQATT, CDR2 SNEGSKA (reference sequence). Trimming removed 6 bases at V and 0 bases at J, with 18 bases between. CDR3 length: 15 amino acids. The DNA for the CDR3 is TGCAGTGCCATCCCCCTGGGTTTCCTCTCCTACGAGCAGTACTTC. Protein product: CSAIPLGFLSYEQYF.

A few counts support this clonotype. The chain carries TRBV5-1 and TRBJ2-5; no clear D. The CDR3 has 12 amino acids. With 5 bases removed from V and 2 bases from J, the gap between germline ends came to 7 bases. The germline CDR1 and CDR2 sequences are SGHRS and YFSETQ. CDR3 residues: CASRAGQETQYF. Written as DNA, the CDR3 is TGCGCCAGCAGAGCCGGACAAGAGACCCAGTACTTC.

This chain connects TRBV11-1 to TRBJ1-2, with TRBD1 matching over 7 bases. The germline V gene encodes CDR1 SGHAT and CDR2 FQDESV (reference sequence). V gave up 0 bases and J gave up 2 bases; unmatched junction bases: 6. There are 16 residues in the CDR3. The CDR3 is CASSLAPGTVNYGYTF. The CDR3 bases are TGTGCCAGCAGCTTAGCCCCCGGGACAGTAAACTATGGCTACACCTTC.

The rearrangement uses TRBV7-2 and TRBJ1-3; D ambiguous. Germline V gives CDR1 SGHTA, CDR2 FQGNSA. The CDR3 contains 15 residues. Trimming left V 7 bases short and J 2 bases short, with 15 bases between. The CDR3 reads CASNQMAEAGNTIYF. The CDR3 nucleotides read TGTGCCAGCAACCAGATGGCTGAAGCTGGAAACACCATATATTTT. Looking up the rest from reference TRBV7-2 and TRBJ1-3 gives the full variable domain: GAGVSQSPSNKVTEKGKDVELRCDPISGHTALYWYRQSLGQGLEFLIYFQGNSAPDKSGLPSDRFSAERTGGSVSTLTIQRTQQEDSAVYLCASNQMAEAGNTIYFGEGSWLTVV.

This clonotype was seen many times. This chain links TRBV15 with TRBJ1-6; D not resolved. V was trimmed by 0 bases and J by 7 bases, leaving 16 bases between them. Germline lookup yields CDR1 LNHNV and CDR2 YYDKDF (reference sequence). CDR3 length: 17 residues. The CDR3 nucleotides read TGTGCCACCAGCAGAGACTTGATGCCAGGAGGGAATTCACCCCTCCACTTT. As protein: CATSRDLMPGGNSPLHF. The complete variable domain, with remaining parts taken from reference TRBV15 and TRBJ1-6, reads DAMVIQNPRYQVTQFGKPVTLSCSQTLNHNVMYWYQQKSSQAPKLLFHYYDKDFNNEADTPDNFQSRRPNTSFCFLDIRSPGLGDTAMYLCATSRDLMPGGNSPLHFGNGTRLTVT.